These T cell receptor beta chains were read from a single sample in a study of blood T cell repertoires in COVID-19. The protocol was immunoSEQ multiplex PCR, while the TCRdb copy is restricted to in-frame clones and leaves out a portion. There are 200,000 to 250,000 clones in the sample; about 83% occur only once, and roughly 2% lies in the top ten. Specimen: peripheral blood. All receptors come from a man aged 25-40 years who had recovered from COVID-19. CDR3s include the opening cysteine and the closing phenylalanine or tryptophan. The order of the fields is J gene, D gene, CDR3 length, clone size, V gene, CDR3 protein, CDR3 DNA. The D gene is left open where the match is weak. Clone size is shown for a subset of rows, as once, few, many or a class of expanded clone.

J gene: TRBJ1-4; D gene: TRBD1; CDR3 length: 15; clone size: NA; V gene: TRBV5-1; CDR3 protein: CASSQRTGEGEKLFF; CDR3 DNA: TGCGCCAGCAGCCAAAGGACAGGGGAGGGTGAAAAACTGTTTTTT
J gene: TRBJ2-5; D gene: TRBD2; CDR3 length: 15; clone size: NA; V gene: TRBV2; CDR3 protein: CASSEDSGMLETQYF; CDR3 DNA: TGTGCCAGCAGTGAAGATAGCGGGATGCTAGAGACCCAGTACTTC
J gene: TRBJ2-3; D gene: TRBD2; CDR3 length: 16; clone size: NA; V gene: TRBV9; CDR3 protein: CASSVVFGGAANTQYF; CDR3 DNA: TGTGCCAGCAGCGTAGTTTTCGGGGGGGCCGCTAATACGCAGTATTTT
J gene: TRBJ1-5; D gene: NA; CDR3 length: 16; clone size: NA; V gene: TRBV4-1; CDR3 protein: CASSQVRGTSNQPQHF; CDR3 DNA: TGCGCCAGCAGCCAAGTACGGGGAACTAGCAATCAGCCCCAGCATTTT
J gene: TRBJ2-2; D gene: TRBD1; CDR3 length: 16; clone size: NA; V gene: TRBV5-4; CDR3 protein: CASSLDGTENTGELFF; CDR3 DNA: TGTGCCAGCAGCTTGGACGGGACAGAGAACACCGGGGAGCTGTTTTTT
J gene: TRBJ2-4; D gene: TRBD2; CDR3 length: 17; clone size: NA; V gene: TRBV3-1/TRBV3-2; CDR3 protein: CASSNKAGGLLKNIQYF; CDR3 DNA: TGTGCCAGCAGCAATAAAGCGGGGGGGTTATTGAAAAACATTCAGTACTTC
J gene: TRBJ1-4; D gene: TRBD1; CDR3 length: 16; clone size: NA; V gene: TRBV4-1; CDR3 protein: CASSQHRTGVREKLFF; CDR3 DNA: TGCGCCAGCAGCCAACACCGGACAGGGGTTAGGGAAAAACTGTTTTTT
J gene: TRBJ2-3; D gene: TRBD2; CDR3 length: 15; clone size: NA; V gene: TRBV6-4; CDR3 protein: CASSRLAGSTDTQYF; CDR3 DNA: TGTGCCAGCAGTAGACTAGCGGGGTCAACAGATACGCAGTATTTT
J gene: TRBJ2-5; D gene: NA; CDR3 length: 14; clone size: NA; V gene: TRBV3-1/TRBV3-2; CDR3 protein: CASSQLRAGETQYF; CDR3 DNA: TGTGCCAGCAGCCAACTACGCGCGGGGGAGACCCAGTACTTC
J gene: TRBJ1-4; D gene: NA; CDR3 length: 12; clone size: NA; V gene: TRBV6-5; CDR3 protein: CASFSPGEKLFF; CDR3 DNA: TGTGCCAGCTTTTCGCCGGGAGAAAAACTGTTTTTT
J gene: TRBJ1-2; D gene: NA; CDR3 length: 12; clone size: NA; V gene: TRBV5-6; CDR3 protein: CASSSGSYGYTF; CDR3 DNA: TGTGCCAGCAGCTCCGGGAGCTATGGCTACACCTTC
J gene: TRBJ2-1; D gene: TRBD2; CDR3 length: 12; clone size: NA; V gene: TRBV9; CDR3 protein: CASSVGGTEQFF; CDR3 DNA: TGTGCCAGCAGCGTGGGGGGGACTGAGCAGTTCTTC
J gene: TRBJ2-3; D gene: NA; CDR3 length: 16; clone size: NA; V gene: TRBV12-5; CDR3 protein: CASGLRAGASTDTQYF; CDR3 DNA: TGTGCTAGTGGTCTGAGGGCGGGGGCCAGCACAGATACGCAGTATTTT
J gene: TRBJ2-7; D gene: NA; CDR3 length: 15; clone size: NA; V gene: TRBV18; CDR3 protein: CASSPPGYSSYEQYF; CDR3 DNA: TGTGCCAGCTCACCACCCGGCTACAGCTCCTACGAGCAGTACTTC
J gene: TRBJ1-2; D gene: TRBD1; CDR3 length: 14; clone size: NA; V gene: TRBV29-1; CDR3 protein: CSVEVRDSLYGYTF; CDR3 DNA: TGCAGCGTTGAAGTCCGGGACAGCCTCTATGGCTACACCTTC
J gene: TRBJ2-1; D gene: TRBD2; CDR3 length: 15; clone size: NA; V gene: TRBV5-8; CDR3 protein: CASSLFLAGQNEQFF; CDR3 DNA: TGTGCCAGCAGCTTGTTCCTAGCGGGGCAAAATGAGCAGTTCTTC
J gene: TRBJ2-5; D gene: TRBD2; CDR3 length: 14; clone size: NA; V gene: TRBV6-5; CDR3 protein: CASSGPGTKETQYF; CDR3 DNA: TGTGCCAGCAGCGGCCCCGGGACTAAAGAGACCCAGTACTTC
J gene: TRBJ1-1; D gene: NA; CDR3 length: 15; clone size: NA; V gene: TRBV11-2; CDR3 protein: CASSSVSLRNAEAFF; CDR3 DNA: TGTGCCAGCAGCTCGGTATCTCTGCGAAACGCTGAAGCTTTCTTT
J gene: TRBJ1-5; D gene: NA; CDR3 length: 14; clone size: NA; V gene: TRBV7-2; CDR3 protein: CASSLESARGPQHF; CDR3 DNA: TGTGCCAGCAGCTTAGAGTCGGCGAGAGGGCCCCAGCATTTT
J gene: TRBJ1-3; D gene: NA; CDR3 length: 17; clone size: few; V gene: TRBV25-1; CDR3 protein: CASSEYGGTSLGNTIYF; CDR3 DNA: TGTGCCAGCAGTGAATATGGCGGGACTTCCCTTGGAAACACCATATATTTT
J gene: TRBJ1-1; D gene: NA; CDR3 length: 12; clone size: once; V gene: TRBV28; CDR3 protein: CASGRGGTEAFF; CDR3 DNA: TGTGCCAGCGGAAGGGGGGGGACTGAAGCTTTCTTT
J gene: TRBJ2-5; D gene: NA; CDR3 length: 13; clone size: NA; V gene: TRBV15; CDR3 protein: CATRRPTEETQYF; CDR3 DNA: TGTGCCACCAGACGACCGACAGAAGAGACCCAGTACTTC
J gene: TRBJ2-1; D gene: TRBD2; CDR3 length: 15; clone size: NA; V gene: TRBV11-2; CDR3 protein: CASSFGTSGANEQFF; CDR3 DNA: TGTGCCAGCAGCTTCGGGACTAGCGGGGCCAATGAGCAGTTCTTC
J gene: TRBJ2-5; D gene: TRBD2; CDR3 length: 15; clone size: NA; V gene: TRBV3-1/TRBV3-2; CDR3 protein: CASSLGTGGGETQYF; CDR3 DNA: TGTGCCAGCAGCCTCGGAACCGGCGGGGGGGAGACCCAGTACTTC
J gene: TRBJ1-2; D gene: NA; CDR3 length: 11; clone size: NA; V gene: TRBV6-5; CDR3 protein: CASGAAYGYTF; CDR3 DNA: TGTGCCAGCGGGGCAGCCTATGGCTACACCTTC
J gene: TRBJ1-1; D gene: NA; CDR3 length: 15; clone size: few; V gene: TRBV18; CDR3 protein: CASSLGRGTDTEAFF; CDR3 DNA: TGTGCCAGCTCCCTTGGTCGGGGGACCGACACTGAAGCTTTCTTT
J gene: TRBJ1-1; D gene: TRBD1; CDR3 length: 13; clone size: NA; V gene: TRBV6-5; CDR3 protein: CASSSRDRGEAFF; CDR3 DNA: TGTGCCAGCAGTTCCCGGGACAGGGGTGAAGCTTTCTTT
J gene: TRBJ2-5; D gene: NA; CDR3 length: 14; clone size: NA; V gene: TRBV3-1/TRBV3-2; CDR3 protein: CASSLRDDQETQYF; CDR3 DNA: TGTGCCAGCAGCTTGCGGGACGACCAAGAGACCCAGTACTTC
J gene: TRBJ1-1; D gene: TRBD1; CDR3 length: 13; clone size: NA; V gene: TRBV7-3; CDR3 protein: CASSSGTGGRAFF; CDR3 DNA: TGTGCCAGCAGCTCCGGGACAGGGGGCAGAGCTTTCTTT
J gene: TRBJ1-1; D gene: NA; CDR3 length: 15; clone size: NA; V gene: TRBV6-5; CDR3 protein: CASSYSRFLNTEAFF; CDR3 DNA: TGTGCCAGCAGTTACTCCCGGTTTTTGAACACTGAAGCTTTCTTT
J gene: TRBJ1-1; D gene: TRBD1; CDR3 length: 13; clone size: NA; V gene: TRBV7-2; CDR3 protein: CASSFDRDTEAFF; CDR3 DNA: TGTGCCAGCAGCTTTGACAGGGACACTGAAGCTTTCTTT
J gene: TRBJ2-3; D gene: TRBD2; CDR3 length: 18; clone size: NA; V gene: TRBV7-9; CDR3 protein: CASSFSVMLAGGTDTQYF; CDR3 DNA: TGTGCCAGCAGCTTCTCAGTCATGCTAGCGGGGGGTACAGATACGCAGTATTTT
J gene: TRBJ2-3; D gene: NA; CDR3 length: 14; clone size: once; V gene: TRBV29-1; CDR3 protein: CSVTRTSSTDTQYF; CDR3 DNA: TGCAGCGTGACTAGGACCTCTAGCACAGATACGCAGTATTTT
J gene: TRBJ2-7; D gene: NA; CDR3 length: 12; clone size: NA; V gene: TRBV14; CDR3 protein: CASSQARGRGYF; CDR3 DNA: TGTGCCAGCAGCCAAGCCCGCGGCCGCGGGTACTTC
J gene: TRBJ1-2; D gene: NA; CDR3 length: 16; clone size: NA; V gene: TRBV7-8; CDR3 protein: CASSLGITDLPYGYTF; CDR3 DNA: TGTGCCAGCAGCTTAGGGATAACCGACTTGCCCTATGGCTACACCTTC
J gene: TRBJ2-7; D gene: TRBD2; CDR3 length: 15; clone size: NA; V gene: TRBV3-1/TRBV3-2; CDR3 protein: CASSKGGGRTYEQYF; CDR3 DNA: TGTGCCAGCAGCAAGGGCGGGGGGAGAACCTACGAGCAGTACTTC
J gene: TRBJ2-4; D gene: TRBD1; CDR3 length: 15; clone size: NA; V gene: TRBV5-8; CDR3 protein: CASSSLTGGPDIQYF; CDR3 DNA: TGTGCCAGCAGCTCGCTCACAGGGGGCCCGGACATTCAGTACTTC
J gene: TRBJ2-5; D gene: NA; CDR3 length: 12; clone size: NA; V gene: TRBV29-1; CDR3 protein: CSVYRFPETQYF; CDR3 DNA: TGCAGCGTTTACAGGTTCCCAGAGACCCAGTACTTC
J gene: TRBJ2-1; D gene: NA; CDR3 length: 19; clone size: NA; V gene: TRBV5-5; CDR3 protein: CASTPRGQGLAGGYNEQFF; CDR3 DNA: TGTGCCAGCACCCCGAGGGGACAGGGGCTAGCGGGGGGCTACAATGAGCAGTTCTTC
J gene: TRBJ1-2; D gene: TRBD1; CDR3 length: 14; clone size: once; V gene: TRBV10-3; CDR3 protein: CAISGTGTGYGYTF; CDR3 DNA: TGTGCCATCAGTGGGACCGGGACAGGTTATGGCTACACCTTC
J gene: TRBJ1-5; D gene: NA; CDR3 length: 16; clone size: few; V gene: TRBV6-4; CDR3 protein: CASSGEGPRVDQPQHF; CDR3 DNA: TGTGCCAGCAGTGGGGAGGGGCCCAGGGTGGATCAGCCCCAGCATTTT